This T cell receptor (beta chain) came from a study of T cells in Graves' hyperthyroidism and ophthalmopathy. About 9.4 ml fresh peripheral blood yielded the PBMCs. Ten or more counts support this clonotype. Amplification of TCR beta CDR3 regions used RNA as the template. A first-round RT-PCR of the TCR CDR3 used the HTBI primer set. TCRdb processed the multiplex PCR reads anew with MiXCR; each CDR3 protein has one entry. This table holds about 610,000 distinct CDR3 sequences, about a sixth found once. This clonotype originated in a woman aged 40 to 49 with Graves' ophthalmopathy. The sequencing sample was made of blood.

This CDR3 reads CASSPYEQGMNTEAFF. CDR3 nucleotides: TGTGCCAGCTCACCGTACGAACAGGGGATGAACACTGAAGCTTTCTTT. V usage is TRBV18 and J usage is TRBJ1-1; 7 bases align to TRBD1. This CDR3 spans 16 amino acids. The V and J ends lost 3 bases and 0 bases, in that order; junction bases with no gene match: 7. Germline CDR1 and CDR2: KGHSH and LQKENI. Full variable domain (remainder filled in from reference TRBV18 and TRBJ1-1): NAGVMQNPRHLVRRRGQEARLRCSPMKGHSHVYWYRQLPEEGLKFMVYLQKENIIDESGMPKERFSAEFPKEGPSILRIQQVVRGDSAAYFCASSPYEQGMNTEAFFGQGTRLTVV.